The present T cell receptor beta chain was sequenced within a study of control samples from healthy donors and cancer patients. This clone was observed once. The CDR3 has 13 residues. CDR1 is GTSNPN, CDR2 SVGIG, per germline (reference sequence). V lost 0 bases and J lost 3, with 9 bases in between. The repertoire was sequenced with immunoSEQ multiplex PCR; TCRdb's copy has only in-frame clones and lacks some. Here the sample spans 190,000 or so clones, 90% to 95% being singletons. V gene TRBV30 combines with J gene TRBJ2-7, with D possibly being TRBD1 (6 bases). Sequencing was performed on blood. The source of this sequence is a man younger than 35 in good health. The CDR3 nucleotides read TGTGCCTGGAGTGTGGGACATAACTACGAGCAGTACTTC. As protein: CAWSVGHNYEQYF.